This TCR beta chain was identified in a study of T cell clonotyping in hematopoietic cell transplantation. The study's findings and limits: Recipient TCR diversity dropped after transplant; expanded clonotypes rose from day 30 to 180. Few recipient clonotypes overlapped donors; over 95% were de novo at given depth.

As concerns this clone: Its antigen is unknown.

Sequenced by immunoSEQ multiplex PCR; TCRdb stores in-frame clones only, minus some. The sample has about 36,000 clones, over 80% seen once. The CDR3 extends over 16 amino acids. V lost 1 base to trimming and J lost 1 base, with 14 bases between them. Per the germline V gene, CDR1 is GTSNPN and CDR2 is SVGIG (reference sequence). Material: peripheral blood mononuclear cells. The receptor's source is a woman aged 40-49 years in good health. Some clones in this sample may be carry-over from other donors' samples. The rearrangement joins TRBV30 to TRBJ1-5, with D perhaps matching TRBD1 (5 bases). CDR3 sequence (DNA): TGTGCCTGGAGTGGAGGGACCTCAGGCAGCAATCAGCCCCAGCATTTT. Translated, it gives CAWSGGTSGSNQPQHF.